This T cell receptor (beta chain) was found in a study of vaccination and CD4 T cells after COVID-19. Study information: By nasal swab PCR, the convalescent patients were SARS-CoV-2 positive, with 9 or 10 mild cases and one severe. Overall study results and limits: With convalescent patients, a median 86.3% of reactive clones emerged solely after vaccination. A nonsignificant median increase from 21 to 38 SARS-CoV-2-reactive clonotypes was observed.

Documented treatment: approximately 9-day PBMC culture with coronavirus spike peptide pools or control peptides (ViraFEST assay). This CDR3 spans 14 amino acids. Trimming cost V 5 bases and J 1 base; bases outside gene matches: 6. Germline V gene lookup returns CDR1 DFQATT and CDR2 SNEGSKA (reference sequence). Oncomine TCR Beta short-read sequencing was applied to DNA from cultured CD4+ T cells. TCRdb reprocessed the PCR reads with MiXCR, giving one entry per CDR3 protein. The sample records 15,000 to 20,000 distinct CDR3 sequences, over 50% being singletons. Worth noting for this clonotype: As yet, its antigen is unknown.

This receptor was obtained from a human donor who had recovered from COVID-19. This chain connects TRBV20-1 to TRBJ2-3; 7 bases align to TRBD2. Sequenced input: CD4+ T cells from blood, cultured in vitro. The CDR3 nucleotides read TGCAGTGCTTCCCGACTAGCCCGCACAGATACGCAGTATTTT. It codes for CSASRLARTDTQYF.